A few counts support the clone carrying this T cell receptor beta chain. The data derive from a study of identical twins. The germline V gene has CDR1 LNHDA and CDR2 SQIVND (reference sequence). Losses at the gene ends were 5 bases for V and 4 bases for J; bases not matched to a gene: 11. CDR3 length: 16 amino acids. Via MiXCR, TCRdb re-called the 5' RACE reads, giving one row per CDR3 protein. The sample consists of fewer than 450,000 distinct CDR3 sequences, 8.5% to 10% of them appearing once. The chain uses TRBV19 and TRBJ2-3, with 8 bases fitting TRBD2. The clonotype comes from a woman aged 45-59 years in good health. Sequenced: naive T cells sorted from blood. CDR3: CASSVPRGGISDTQYF. In nucleotides, the CDR3 is TGTGCCAGTAGTGTACCCCGGGGGGGGATATCAGATACGCAGTATTTT.